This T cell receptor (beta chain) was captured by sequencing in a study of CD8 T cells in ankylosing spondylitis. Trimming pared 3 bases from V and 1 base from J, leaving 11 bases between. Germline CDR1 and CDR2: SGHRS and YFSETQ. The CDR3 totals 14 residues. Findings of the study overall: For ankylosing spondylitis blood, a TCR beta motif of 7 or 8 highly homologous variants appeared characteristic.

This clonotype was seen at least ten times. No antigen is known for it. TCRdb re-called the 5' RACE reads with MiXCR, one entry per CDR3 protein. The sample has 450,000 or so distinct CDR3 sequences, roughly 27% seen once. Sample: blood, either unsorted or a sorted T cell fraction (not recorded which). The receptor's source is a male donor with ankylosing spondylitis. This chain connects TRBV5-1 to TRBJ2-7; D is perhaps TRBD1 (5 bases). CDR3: CASSSTVESYEQYF. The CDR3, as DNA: TGCGCCAGCAGCTCGACAGTTGAGTCCTACGAGCAGTACTTC.